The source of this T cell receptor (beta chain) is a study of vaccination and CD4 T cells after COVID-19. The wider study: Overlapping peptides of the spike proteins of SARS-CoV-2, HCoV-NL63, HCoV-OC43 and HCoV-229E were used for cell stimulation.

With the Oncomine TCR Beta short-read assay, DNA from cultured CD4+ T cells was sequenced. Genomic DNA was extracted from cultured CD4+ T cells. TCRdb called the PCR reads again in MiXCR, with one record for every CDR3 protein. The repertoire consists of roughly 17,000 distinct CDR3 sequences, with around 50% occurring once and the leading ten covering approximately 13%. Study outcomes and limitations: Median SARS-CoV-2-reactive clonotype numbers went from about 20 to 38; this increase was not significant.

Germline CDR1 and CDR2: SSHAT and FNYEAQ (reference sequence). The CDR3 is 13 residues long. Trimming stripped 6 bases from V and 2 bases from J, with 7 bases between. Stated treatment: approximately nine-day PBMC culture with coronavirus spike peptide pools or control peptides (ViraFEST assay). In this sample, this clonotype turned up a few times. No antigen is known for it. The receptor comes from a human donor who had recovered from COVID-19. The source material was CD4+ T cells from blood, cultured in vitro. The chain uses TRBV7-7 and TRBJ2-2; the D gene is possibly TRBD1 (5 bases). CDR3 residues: CASRQGNTGELFF. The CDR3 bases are TGTGCCAGCAGGCAGGGCAACACCGGGGAGCTGTTTTTT.